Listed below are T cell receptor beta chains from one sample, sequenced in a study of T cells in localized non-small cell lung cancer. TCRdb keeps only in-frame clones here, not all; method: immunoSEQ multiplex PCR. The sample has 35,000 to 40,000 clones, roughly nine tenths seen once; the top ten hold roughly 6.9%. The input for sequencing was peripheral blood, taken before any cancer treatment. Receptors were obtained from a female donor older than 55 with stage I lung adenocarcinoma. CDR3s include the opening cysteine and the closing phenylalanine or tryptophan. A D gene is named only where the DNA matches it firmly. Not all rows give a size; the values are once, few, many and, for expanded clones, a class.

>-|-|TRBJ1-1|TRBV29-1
CSVQDGGPGTEAFF
TGCAGCGTTCAGGACGGTGGGCCCGGGACTGAAGCTTTCTTT
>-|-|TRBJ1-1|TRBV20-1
CSASGNTEAFF
TGCAGTGCTAGCGGGAACACTGAAGCTTTCTTT
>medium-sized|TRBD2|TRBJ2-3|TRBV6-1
CASSESGGGDTDTQYF
TGTGCCAGCAGTGAATCTGGCGGGGGGGACACAGATACGCAGTATTTT
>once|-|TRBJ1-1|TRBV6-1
CASSESLAGWAFF
TGTGCCAGCAGTGAAAGCCTCGCAGGGTGGGCTTTCTTT
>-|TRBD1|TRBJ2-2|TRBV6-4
CASSPGQTNTGELFF
TGTGCCAGCAGCCCGGGACAGACGAACACCGGGGAGCTGTTTTTT
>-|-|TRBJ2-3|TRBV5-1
CASSLDQGGDTQYF
TGCGCCAGCAGCTTGGATCAGGGAGGAGATACGCAGTATTTT
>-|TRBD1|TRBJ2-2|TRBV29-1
CSVAGTGGFTGELFF
TGCAGCGTCGCCGGGACAGGGGGCTTCACCGGGGAGCTGTTTTTT
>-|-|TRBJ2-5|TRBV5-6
CASSPQHVGTQYF
TGTGCCAGCAGCCCCCAGCACGTGGGGACCCAGTACTTC
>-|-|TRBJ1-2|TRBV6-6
CASSRERGSYGYTF
TGTGCCAGCAGCAGGGAAAGAGGCAGCTATGGCTACACCTTC
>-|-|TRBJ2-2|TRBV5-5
CASSFALSTKNTGELFF
TGTGCCAGCAGCTTTGCCCTTTCGACAAAGAACACCGGGGAGCTGTTTTTT
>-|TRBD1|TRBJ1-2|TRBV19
CASSLTGSGYTF
TGTGCCAGTAGCCTGACAGGGTCGGGTTACACCTTC
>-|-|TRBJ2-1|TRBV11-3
CASSLGNRYNEQFF
TGTGCCAGCAGCTTAGGCAATAGATACAATGAGCAGTTCTTC
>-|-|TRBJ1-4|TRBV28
CASSQHSNEKLFF
TGTGCCAGCAGTCAACATTCTAATGAAAAACTGTTTTTT
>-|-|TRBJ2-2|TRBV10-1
CASRLQNTGELFF
TGCGCCAGCAGGCTACAGAACACCGGGGAGCTGTTTTTT
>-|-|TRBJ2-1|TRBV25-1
CASSRQYNEQFF
TGTGCCAGCAGTCGGCAATACAATGAGCAGTTCTTC
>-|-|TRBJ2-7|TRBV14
CASSQAPFTGSFGGDEQYF
TGTGCCAGCAGCCAAGCGCCTTTCACAGGATCTTTCGGGGGAGACGAGCAGTACTTC
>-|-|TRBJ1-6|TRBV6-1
CASSEARGHNSPLHF
TGTGCCAGCAGTGAAGCGCGGGGGCACAATTCACCCCTCCACTTT
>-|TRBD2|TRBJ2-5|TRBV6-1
CASSEAGAGGPWETQYF
TGTGCCAGCAGTGAAGCAGGTGCGGGGGGGCCGTGGGAGACCCAGTACTTC
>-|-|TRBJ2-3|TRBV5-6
CASSLWGGQPDTQYF
TGTGCCAGCAGCCTATGGGGGGGGCAGCCAGATACGCAGTATTTT
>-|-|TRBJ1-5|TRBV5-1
CASSLSPGAGVVNQPQHF
TGCGCCAGCAGCTTGAGTCCCGGGGCAGGGGTCGTCAATCAGCCCCAGCATTTT
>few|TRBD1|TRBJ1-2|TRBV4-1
CASSQVTGSNYGYTF
TGCGCCAGCAGCCAAGTGACAGGGTCCAACTATGGCTACACCTTC
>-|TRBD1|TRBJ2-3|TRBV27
CASGKGTAKTDTQYF
TGTGCCAGCGGGAAGGGGACAGCGAAAACAGATACGCAGTATTTT
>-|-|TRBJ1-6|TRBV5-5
CASSSGRLYNSPLHF
TGTGCCAGCAGCTCTGGGAGACTCTATAATTCACCCCTCCACTTT
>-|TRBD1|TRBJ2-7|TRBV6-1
CASTPTGQVGSQYF
TGTGCCAGCACCCCCACCGGACAGGTCGGTTCGCAGTACTTC
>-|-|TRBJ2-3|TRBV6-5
CASRTATDTQYF
TGTGCCAGCAGAACCGCGACAGATACGCAGTATTTT
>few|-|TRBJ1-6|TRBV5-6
CASSLLTGRSPLHF
TGTGCCAGCAGCTTGCTGACAGGAAGGTCACCCCTCCACTTT
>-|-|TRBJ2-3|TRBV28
CASSLREGATDTQYF
TGTGCCAGCAGTCTCAGGGAAGGGGCCACAGATACGCAGTATTTT
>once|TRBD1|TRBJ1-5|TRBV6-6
CASTHPDRGQPQHF
TGTGCCAGCACCCACCCCGACAGGGGTCAGCCCCAGCATTTT
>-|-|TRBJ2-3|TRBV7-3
CASSSTAFGDTQYF
TGTGCCAGCAGCTCTACAGCCTTCGGGGATACGCAGTATTTT
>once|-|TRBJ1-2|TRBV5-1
CASSLGPGVLNYGYTF
TGCGCCAGCAGCTTGGGGCCAGGAGTGCTAAACTATGGCTACACCTTC
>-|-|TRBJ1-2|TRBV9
CASSARNQERGYTF
TGTGCCAGCAGCGCCCGTAACCAGGAGAGGGGCTACACCTTC
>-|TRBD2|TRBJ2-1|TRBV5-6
CASSRVGGGDYNEQFF
TGTGCCAGCAGCAGGGTCGGCGGGGGTGATTACAATGAGCAGTTCTTC
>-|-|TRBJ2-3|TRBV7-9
CASSRRGGTDTQYF
TGTGCCAGCAGCCGCAGGGGTGGGACAGATACGCAGTATTTT
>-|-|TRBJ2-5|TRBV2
CASSEGPGGAETQYF
TGTGCCAGCAGTGAAGGCCCGGGGGGCGCGGAGACCCAGTACTTC
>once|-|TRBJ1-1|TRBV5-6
CASSLGQGMRGTEAFF
TGTGCCAGCAGCTTGGGGCAGGGGATGCGCGGCACTGAAGCTTTCTTT
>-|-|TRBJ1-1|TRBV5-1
CASSLAPTGNTEAFF
TGCGCCAGCAGCTTGGCCCCGACAGGGAACACTGAAGCTTTCTTT
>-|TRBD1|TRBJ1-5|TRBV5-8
CASSLFFGQGNRGNQPQHF
TGTGCCAGCAGCTTGTTTTTCGGACAGGGGAATAGAGGCAATCAGCCCCAGCATTTT
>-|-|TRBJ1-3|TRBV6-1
CASSEGHSGNTIYF
TGTGCCAGCAGTGAGGGGCACTCTGGAAACACCATATATTTT
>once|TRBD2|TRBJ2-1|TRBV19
CASINGGEYNEQFF
TGTGCCTCTATTAACGGGGGGGAATACAATGAGCAGTTCTTC
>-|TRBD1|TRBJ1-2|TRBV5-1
CASSLMKQGNGYTF
TGCGCCAGCAGCTTGATGAAACAGGGGAATGGCTACACCTTC